A single sample gave rise to the 3 T cell receptor beta chains below, sequenced in a study of blood T cell repertoires in COVID-19. The protocol was immunoSEQ multiplex PCR, while the TCRdb copy is restricted to in-frame clones and leaves out a portion. The sample includes more than 85,000 clones, roughly 80% of them seen just once. What was sequenced was peripheral blood. All receptors come from a woman of 80 years or more with acute or convalescent COVID-19.

This chain uses TRBV7-8 with TRBJ1-2; TRBD1 might be the D (6 bases). There are 14 residues in the CDR3. The V gene's germline CDR1 is SGHVS and CDR2 FQNEAQ. V was shortened by 5 bases and J by 8 bases, with 18 bases between the two germline ends. The CDR3 nucleotides read TGTGCCAGCAGCCTGAGCGGGAGGGGGGACGGCTACACCTTC. Its translation: CASSLSGRGDGYTF.

The J gene is TRBJ2-5, the V gene TRBV7-2, with 11 bases matching TRBD2. This CDR3 comprises 16 residues. V shed 4 bases, J shed 5 bases, and the junction held 9 bases outside the gene matches. Germline assignment: CDR1 SGHTA and CDR2 FQGNSA. CDR3 sequence: CASSSTSGSLGETQYF. DNA for the CDR3: TGTGCCAGCAGCTCCACTAGCGGGAGTTTGGGGGAGACCCAGTACTTC.

V and J are TRBV24-1 and TRBJ2-1, with TRBD2 as a possible D gene (6 bases). V shed 12 bases and J shed 1 base, with 9 bases lying between them. CDR3 length: 12 amino acids. The germline V gene has CDR1 KGHDR and CDR2 SFDVKD. CDR3 sequence reads: CAAGSSYNEQFF. The DNA for the CDR3 is TGTGCCGCCGGGAGTTCCTACAATGAGCAGTTCTTC.